These 14 T cell receptor beta chains share one sample of origin, sequenced in a study of T-cell reconstitution after alpha-beta-depleted transplantation in children. This sample's TCRbeta library carried unique molecular identifier barcodes. From the PCR reads, TCRdb called clonotypes with MiXCR, one entry per CDR3 protein. The table includes around 600,000 distinct CDR3 sequences, 15% to 20% detected once. Source: PBMCs from the stem cell graft donor, taken from the stem cell graft. The receptors come from a human donor who donated a stem cell graft to a child with acute myeloid leukemia.

The CDR3: CASSSQGAGYEQYV. CDR3 DNA: TGTGCCAGCAGTTCACAGGGGGCGGGATACGAGCAGTACGTC. The V gene is TRBV28, the J gene TRBJ2-7; 9 bases align to TRBD1. Unmatched junction bases numbered 5, after V lost 4 bases and J lost 4 bases. CDR1 is MDHEN and CDR2 is SYDVKM in the germline V gene. The CDR3 has 14 amino acids.

This clonotype was found a few times. This CDR3 reads CASSLQTDLNTEAFF. The DNA for the CDR3 is TGCGCCAGCAGCTTGCAGACCGACTTGAACACTGAAGCTTTCTTT. J is TRBJ1-1 and V is TRBV5-1; D not resolved. Germline V CDR1 and CDR2: SGHRS, YFSETQ. V was cut by 1 base and J by 0 bases, with 10 bases left in between. This CDR3 has 15 residues.

This clonotype was seen a single time. V usage is TRBV6-2 or TRBV6-3 and J usage is TRBJ2-7; the match to TRBD2 covers 8 bases. Germline V gives CDR1 MNHEY, CDR2 SVGEGT. The length of the CDR3 is 15 residues. After removal of 0 bases from V and 2 bases from J, the junction contained 3 bases not matched to a gene. This CDR3 is CASSYSRGEAYEQYF. The CDR3 DNA follows: TGTGCCAGCAGTTACTCGCGGGGGGAAGCCTACGAGCAGTACTTC.

This clonotype was seen a single time. The chain uses TRBV5-1 and TRBJ2-3, with D possibly being TRBD1 or TRBD2 (5 bases each). V lost 0 bases to trimming and J lost 6 bases, with 14 bases between them. Germline CDR1 and CDR2: SGHRS and YFSETQ. The CDR3 is 15 amino acids. The CDR3: CASSLGGPPQDTQYF. CDR3 sequence (DNA): TGCGCCAGCAGCTTGGGGGGACCACCGCAGGATACGCAGTATTTT.

This chain's CDR3 is CASSLRGQSEAFF. The CDR3 nucleotides read TGTGCCAGCAGCCTTAGGGGGCAGTCTGAAGCTTTCTTT. This rearrangement joins TRBV7-9 to TRBJ1-1, with 7 bases identical to TRBD1. The CDR3 sequence is 13 residues long. Germline V lookup: CDR1 SEHNR, CDR2 FQNEAQ (reference sequence). Trimming took 5 bases from V and 6 from J; bases not matched to a gene: 6.

This clonotype came up many times. V usage is TRBV5-6 and J usage is TRBJ1-4; D call uncertain. Germline V CDR1 and CDR2: SGHDT, YYEEEE. The CDR3 runs to 12 residues. V lost 0 bases and J lost 14, with 11 bases in between. Written as DNA, the CDR3 is TGTGCCAGCAGCTTGGCGCGGGGAAGGCTGTTTTTT. This codes for CASSLARGRLFF.

The table lists this clonotype with a few counts. V usage is TRBV6-5 and J usage is TRBJ1-4, with a weak D call TRBD1 (6 bases). The CDR3 has 14 amino acids. Germline V gives CDR1 MNHEY, CDR2 SVGAGI. The V end was cut by 4 bases, the J end by 13 bases, with 19 bases between. In DNA, the CDR3 is TGTGCCAGCAGTTCTCGAGGGGGTACCGAGGGACTGTTTTTT. It specifies CASSSRGGTEGLFF.

This clonotype was counted ten times or more. J is TRBJ2-7 and V is TRBV20-1, with D possibly being TRBD2 (6 bases). Trimming pared 6 bases from V and 0 bases from J, leaving 18 bases between. Germline CDR1 DFQATT, CDR2 SNEGSKA (reference sequence). The CDR3 has 15 residues. Here the CDR3 DNA reads TGCAGTGCCCCACGTGGGGGGACGCGCTCCTACGAGCAGTACTTC. Its protein product is CSAPRGGTRSYEQYF.

This sequence joins TRBV12-3 or TRBV12-4 and TRBJ2-2; possible D gene TRBD1, 7 bases. V was pared by 6 bases and J by 2 bases, with 13 bases between. CDR3 length: 15 amino acids. The CDR3 is CASREGQFNTGELFF. In nucleotides, the CDR3 is TGTGCCAGCAGGGAGGGACAGTTTAACACCGGGGAGCTGTTTTTT.

The chain recombines TRBV6-6 with TRBJ2-3, with D perhaps TRBD2 (5 bases). CDR3 length equals 13 residues. The V gene lost 6 bases and the J gene lost 3 bases, with 10 bases spanning the gap. The V gene's germline CDR1 is MNHNY and CDR2 SVGAGI (reference sequence). CDR3 DNA: TGTGCCAGCAGCGAGGGAAGGACAGATACGCAGTATTTT. Its protein product is CASSEGRTDTQYF.

In this sample, this clonotype turned up many times. The CDR3 spells CASSLNRGYGYTF. For the CDR3, the DNA is TGTGCCAGCAGTTTAAACAGGGGATATGGCTACACCTTC. This chain links TRBV12-3 or TRBV12-4 with TRBJ1-2; 7 positions match TRBD1. Losses at the gene ends were 2 bases for V and 5 bases for J; bases not matched to a gene: 2. The CDR3 length is 13 residues.

This clonotype was picked up a small number of times. The J gene is TRBJ2-5, the V gene TRBV10-3; 8 bases line up with TRBD2. Unmatched junction bases numbered 5, after V lost 3 bases and J lost 5 bases. The CDR3 length is 14 residues. Germline values: CDR1 ENHRY, CDR2 SYGVKD. The CDR3 DNA reads as TGTGCCATCAGTGATAAACTAGCGGCGGAGACCCAGTACTTC. This codes for CAISDKLAAETQYF.

The J gene is TRBJ1-5, the V gene TRBV11-2; no reliable D call. V lost 4 bases, J lost 5 bases, and 12 bases lay in between. The CDR3 sequence is 14 residues long. CDR1 is SGHAT, CDR2 FQNNGV, per germline. The chain's CDR3 is CASSSTLNDQPQHF. DNA of the CDR3: TGTGCCAGCAGCTCTACCCTAAACGATCAGCCCCAGCATTTT.

This clonotype has only a few counts. The chain is built from TRBV29-1 and TRBJ1-2; TRBD1 might be the D (5 bases). V gave up 0 bases and J gave up 1 base, with 18 bases separating them. The CDR3 spans 17 residues. CDR1 and CDR2 from the germline V gene are SQVTM and ANQGSEA. The CDR3 protein is CSVEDWMQGIINYGYTF. DNA of the CDR3: TGCAGCGTTGAAGATTGGATGCAGGGTATAATTAACTATGGCTACACCTTC.